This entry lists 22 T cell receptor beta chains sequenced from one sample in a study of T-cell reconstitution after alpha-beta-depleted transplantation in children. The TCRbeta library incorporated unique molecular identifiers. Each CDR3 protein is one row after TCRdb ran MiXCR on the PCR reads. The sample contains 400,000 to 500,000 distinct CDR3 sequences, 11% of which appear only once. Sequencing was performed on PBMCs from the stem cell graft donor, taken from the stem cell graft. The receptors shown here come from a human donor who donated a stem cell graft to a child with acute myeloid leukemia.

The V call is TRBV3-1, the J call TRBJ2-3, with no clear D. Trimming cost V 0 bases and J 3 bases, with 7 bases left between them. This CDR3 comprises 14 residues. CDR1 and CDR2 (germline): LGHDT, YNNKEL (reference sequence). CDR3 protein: CASSQDMTTDTQYF. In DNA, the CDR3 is TGTGCCAGCAGCCAAGATATGACGACAGATACGCAGTATTTT.

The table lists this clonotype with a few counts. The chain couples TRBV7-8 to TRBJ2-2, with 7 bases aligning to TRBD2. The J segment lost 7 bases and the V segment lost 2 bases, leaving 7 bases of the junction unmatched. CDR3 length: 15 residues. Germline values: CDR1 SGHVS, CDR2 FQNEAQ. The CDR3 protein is CASSLRSGAGGELFF. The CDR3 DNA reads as TGTGCCAGCAGCTTACGGAGCGGGGCGGGCGGGGAGCTGTTTTTT.

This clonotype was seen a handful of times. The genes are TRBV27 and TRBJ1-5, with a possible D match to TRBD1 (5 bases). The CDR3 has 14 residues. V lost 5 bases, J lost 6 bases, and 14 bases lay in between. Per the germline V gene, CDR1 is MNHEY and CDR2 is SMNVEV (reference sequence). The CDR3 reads CASSTHLTGQPQHF. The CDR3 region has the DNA TGTGCCAGCAGTACCCACCTAACAGGTCAGCCCCAGCATTTT.

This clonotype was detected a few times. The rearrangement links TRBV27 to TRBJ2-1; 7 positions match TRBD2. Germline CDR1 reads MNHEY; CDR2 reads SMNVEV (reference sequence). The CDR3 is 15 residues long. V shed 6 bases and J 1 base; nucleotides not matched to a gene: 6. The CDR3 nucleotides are TGTGCCAGCAGCCGGGGGACTATTTCCTACAATGAGCAGTTCTTC. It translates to CASSRGTISYNEQFF.

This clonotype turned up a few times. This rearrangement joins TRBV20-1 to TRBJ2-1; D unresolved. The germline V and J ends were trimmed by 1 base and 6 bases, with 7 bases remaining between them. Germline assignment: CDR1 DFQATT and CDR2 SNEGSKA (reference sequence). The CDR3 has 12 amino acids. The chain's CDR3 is CSARALGNEQFF. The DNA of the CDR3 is TGCAGTGCTAGAGCTCTGGGCAATGAGCAGTTCTTC.

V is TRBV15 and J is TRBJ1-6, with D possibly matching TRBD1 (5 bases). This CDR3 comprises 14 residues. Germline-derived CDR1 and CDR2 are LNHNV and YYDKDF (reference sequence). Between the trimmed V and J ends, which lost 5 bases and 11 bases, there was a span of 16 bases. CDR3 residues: CATSGDSTSAPLHF. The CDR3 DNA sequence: TGTGCCACCAGCGGTGACAGCACCTCGGCACCCCTCCACTTT. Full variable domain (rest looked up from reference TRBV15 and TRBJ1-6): DAMVIQNPRYQVTQFGKPVTLSCSQTLNHNVMYWYQQKSSQAPKLLFHYYDKDFNNEADTPDNFQSRRPNTSFCFLDIRSPGLGDTAMYLCATSGDSTSAPLHFGNGTRLTVT.

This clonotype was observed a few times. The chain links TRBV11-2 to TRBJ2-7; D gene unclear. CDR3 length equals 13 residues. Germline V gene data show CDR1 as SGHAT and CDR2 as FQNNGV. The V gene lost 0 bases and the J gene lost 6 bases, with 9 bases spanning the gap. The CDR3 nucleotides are TGTGCCAGCAGCTTAGATTGGAGAGGCGAGCAGTACTTC. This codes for CASSLDWRGEQYF.

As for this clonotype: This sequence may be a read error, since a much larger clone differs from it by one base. The CDR3 loop reads CAISDDPGTQAFF. CDR3 DNA: TGTGCCATCAGTGATGATCCGGGCACTCAAGCTTTCTTT. This sequence joins TRBV10-3 and TRBJ1-1; D is undetermined. Germline-derived CDR1 and CDR2 are ENHRY and SYGVKD. CDR3 length: 13 residues.

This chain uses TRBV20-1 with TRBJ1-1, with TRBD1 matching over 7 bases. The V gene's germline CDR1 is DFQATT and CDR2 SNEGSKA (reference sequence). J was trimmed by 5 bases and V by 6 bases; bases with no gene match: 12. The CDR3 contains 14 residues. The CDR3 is CSASLWRGRTEAFF. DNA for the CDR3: TGCAGTGCCTCCCTATGGAGGGGGCGGACTGAAGCTTTCTTT.

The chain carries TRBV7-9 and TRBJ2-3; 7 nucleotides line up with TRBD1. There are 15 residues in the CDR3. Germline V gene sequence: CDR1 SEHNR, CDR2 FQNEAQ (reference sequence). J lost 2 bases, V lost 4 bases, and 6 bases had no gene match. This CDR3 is CASSSPGTDTDTQYF. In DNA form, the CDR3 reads TGTGCCAGCAGCTCTCCCGGGACAGACACAGATACGCAGTATTTT.

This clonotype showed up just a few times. Here the CDR3 DNA reads TGTGCCAGCTCACGAACGACAGGGACTAACACCGGGGAGCTGTTTTTT. Amino acids: CASSRTTGTNTGELFF. The rearrangement joins TRBV18 to TRBJ2-2, with D possibly TRBD1 on 7 matching bases. CDR3 length: 16 amino acids. Per the germline V gene, CDR1 is KGHSH and CDR2 is LQKENI. V was cut by 4 bases and J by 2 bases, with 14 bases left in between. Drawing the rest from reference TRBV18 and TRBJ2-2, the complete variable domain is NAGVMQNPRHLVRRRGQEARLRCSPMKGHSHVYWYRQLPEEGLKFMVYLQKENIIDESGMPKERFSAEFPKEGPSILRIQQVVRGDSAAYFCASSRTTGTNTGELFFGEGSRLTVL.

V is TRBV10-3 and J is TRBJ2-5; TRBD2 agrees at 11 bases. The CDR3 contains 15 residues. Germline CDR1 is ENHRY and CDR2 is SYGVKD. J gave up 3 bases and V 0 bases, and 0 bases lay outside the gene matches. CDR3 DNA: TGTGCCATCAGTGAGTCGACTAGCGGGGAAGAGACCCAGTACTTC. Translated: CAISESTSGEETQYF.

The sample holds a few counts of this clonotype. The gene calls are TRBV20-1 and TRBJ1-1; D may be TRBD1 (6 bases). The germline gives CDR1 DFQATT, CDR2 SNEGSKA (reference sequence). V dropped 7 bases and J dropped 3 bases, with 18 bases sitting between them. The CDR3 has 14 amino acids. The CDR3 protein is CSVLLGGADTEAFF. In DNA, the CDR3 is TGCAGTGTCCTGCTGGGGGGCGCGGACACTGAAGCTTTCTTT.

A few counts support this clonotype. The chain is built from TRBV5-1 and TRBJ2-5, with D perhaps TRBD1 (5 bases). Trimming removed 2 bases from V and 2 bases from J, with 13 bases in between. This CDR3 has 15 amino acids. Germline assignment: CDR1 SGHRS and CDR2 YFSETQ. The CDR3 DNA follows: TGCGCCAGCAGCTTACGCCCGACAGCTCAAGAGACCCAGTACTTC. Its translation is CASSLRPTAQETQYF.

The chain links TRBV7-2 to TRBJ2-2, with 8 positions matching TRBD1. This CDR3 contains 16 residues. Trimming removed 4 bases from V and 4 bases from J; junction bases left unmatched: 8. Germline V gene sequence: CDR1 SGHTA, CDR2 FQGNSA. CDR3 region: CASSYTGQGGTGELFF. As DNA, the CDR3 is TGTGCCAGCAGCTATACCGGACAGGGAGGCACCGGGGAGCTGTTTTTT.

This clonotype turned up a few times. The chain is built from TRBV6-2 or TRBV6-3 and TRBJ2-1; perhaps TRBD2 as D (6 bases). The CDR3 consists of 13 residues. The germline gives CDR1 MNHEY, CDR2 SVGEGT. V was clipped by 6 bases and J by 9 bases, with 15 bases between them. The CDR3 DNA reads TGTGCCAGCAGCAGGGACTCACCGAGTGAGCAGTTCTTC. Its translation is CASSRDSPSEQFF.

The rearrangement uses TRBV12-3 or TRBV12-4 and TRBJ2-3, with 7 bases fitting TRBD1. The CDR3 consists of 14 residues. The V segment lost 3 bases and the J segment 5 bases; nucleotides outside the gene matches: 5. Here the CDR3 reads CASSFPDRQDTQYF. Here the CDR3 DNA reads TGTGCCAGCAGTTTCCCGGACAGGCAAGATACGCAGTATTTT.

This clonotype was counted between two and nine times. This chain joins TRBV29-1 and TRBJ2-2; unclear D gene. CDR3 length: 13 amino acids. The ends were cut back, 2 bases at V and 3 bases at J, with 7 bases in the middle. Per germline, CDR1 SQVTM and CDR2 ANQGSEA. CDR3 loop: CSVERRYTGELFF. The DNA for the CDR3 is TGCAGCGTTGAAAGGCGTTACACCGGGGAGCTGTTTTTT.

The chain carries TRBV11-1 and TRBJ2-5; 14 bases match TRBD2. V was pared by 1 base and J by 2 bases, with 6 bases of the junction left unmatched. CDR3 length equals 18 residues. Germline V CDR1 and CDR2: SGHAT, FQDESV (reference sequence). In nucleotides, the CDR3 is TGTGCCAGCAGCTTAGGACTAGCGGGAGGGTTAAGTCAAGAGACCCAGTACTTC. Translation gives CASSLGLAGGLSQETQYF.

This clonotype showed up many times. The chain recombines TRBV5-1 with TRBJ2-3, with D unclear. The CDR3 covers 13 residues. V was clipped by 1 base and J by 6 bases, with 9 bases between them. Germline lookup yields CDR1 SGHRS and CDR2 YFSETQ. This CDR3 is CASSLLQSDTQYF. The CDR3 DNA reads TGCGCCAGCAGCTTGCTACAGTCGGATACGCAGTATTTT. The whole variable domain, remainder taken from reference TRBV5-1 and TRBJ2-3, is KAGVTQTPRYLIKTRGQQVTLSCSPISGHRSVSWYQQTPGQGLQFLFEYFSETQRNKGNFPGRFSGRQFSNSRSEMNVSTLELGDSALYLCASSLLQSDTQYFGPGTRLTVL.

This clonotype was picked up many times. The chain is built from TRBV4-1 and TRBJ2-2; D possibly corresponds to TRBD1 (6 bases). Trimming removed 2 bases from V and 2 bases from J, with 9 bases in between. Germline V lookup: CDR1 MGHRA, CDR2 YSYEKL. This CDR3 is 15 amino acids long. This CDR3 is CASSQRTDNTGELFF. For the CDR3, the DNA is TGCGCCAGCAGCCAAAGGACAGATAACACCGGGGAGCTGTTTTTT.

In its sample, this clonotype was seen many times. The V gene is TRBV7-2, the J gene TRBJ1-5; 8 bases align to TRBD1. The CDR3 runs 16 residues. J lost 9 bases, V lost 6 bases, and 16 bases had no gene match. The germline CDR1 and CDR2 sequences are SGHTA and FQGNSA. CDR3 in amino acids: CASSPRQGSEARPQHF. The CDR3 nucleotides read TGTGCCAGCAGTCCCAGACAGGGGAGCGAGGCAAGGCCCCAGCATTTT.